The clone carrying this TCR beta chain was counted a few times. Its antigen is unidentified. A J-beta primer mix and a sample-barcoded 5' primer were used in a second PCR of roughly 6 to 11 cycles. TCRdb re-derived calls from the 5' RACE reads in MiXCR, one entry per CDR3 protein. The table lists about 1.5 million distinct CDR3 sequences, 42% of them singletons. The sample, about 9.7 milliliters of peripheral blood, was drawn from each donor. Researchers report isolating at least 6.5 million PBMCs per sample. The data are from a study of blood T cells in healthy people across ages. Overall study results and limits: Diversity was estimated from one million T cells, and these estimates were considered underestimates. The long-lived group displayed more naive CD4+ cells, plus higher diversity, than the aged donors did.

The CDR3 has 13 amino acids. Material: blood. V is TRBV21-1 and J is TRBJ2-2. TRBV21-1 is flagged as a pseudogene. This receptor was identified in a young woman in good health. Written as DNA, the CDR3 is TGTGCCAGCGACCGTAGCTCTGCCGGGGAGCTGTTTTTT. Encoded protein: CASDRSSAGELFF.